These 19 T cell receptor beta chains came from one sample sequenced in a study of cytomegalovirus exposure and HLA in healthy donors. The PCR had 60 Vbeta and 13 Jbeta primers. The repertoire was sequenced with immunoSEQ multiplex PCR; TCRdb's copy has only in-frame clones and lacks some. This table holds roughly 120,000 clones, 60% to 75% found once. Sequences were obtained from PBMCs. The receptor set was obtained from a woman between 45 and 65 years old in good health and CMV-seropositive.

The CDR3 reads CASAPTSGGLETQYF. DNA for the CDR3: TGTGCCAGCGCCCCAACTAGCGGGGGTTTGGAGACCCAGTACTTC. V and J are TRBV6-4 and TRBJ2-5; TRBD2 matches at 11 bases. This CDR3 contains 15 residues. The trim removed 8 bases at V and 5 bases at J, leaving 10 bases unmatched. Germline lookup yields CDR1 MRHNA and CDR2 SNTAGT.

The genes are TRBV7-2 and TRBJ1-5, with D possibly TRBD1 on 5 matching bases. The CDR3 is 15 amino acids. In germline, CDR1 is SGHTA, CDR2 FQGNSA. V was clipped by 3 bases and J by 0 bases, with 9 bases between them. This CDR3 is CASSLDTHSNQPQHF. CDR3 DNA: TGTGCCAGCAGCTTGGACACTCATAGCAATCAGCCCCAGCATTTT.

The chain joins TRBV5-1 to TRBJ2-7, with TRBD2 matching 8 bases. The CDR3 is 15 residues long. Germline V gene data show CDR1 as SGHRS and CDR2 as YFSETQ. The J segment lost 1 base and the V segment lost 0 bases, leaving 3 bases of the junction unmatched. The CDR3 region has the DNA TGCGCCAGCAGCTTGGTTGCGGGGGGTTCCTACGAGCAGTACTTC. Translation: CASSLVAGGSYEQYF. The full variable domain, with the rest looked up from reference TRBV5-1 and TRBJ2-7, is KAGVTQTPRYLIKTRGQQVTLSCSPISGHRSVSWYQQTPGQGLQFLFEYFSETQRNKGNFPGRFSGRQFSNSRSEMNVSTLELGDSALYLCASSLVAGGSYEQYFGPGTRLTVT.

The chain carries TRBV30 and TRBJ2-1, with a weak D call TRBD1 (6 bases). This CDR3 region has 14 residues. Germline-derived CDR1 and CDR2 are GTSNPN and SVGIG (reference sequence). V was cut by 3 bases and J by 6 bases, with 15 bases left in between. CDR3 DNA: TGTGCCTGGAGGGGGGACCGACAGGTCAATGAGCAGTTCTTC. Translated: CAWRGDRQVNEQFF. The full variable domain, with the rest looked up from reference TRBV30 and TRBJ2-1, is SQTIHQWPATLVQPVGSPLSLECTVEGTSNPNLYWYRQAAGRGLQLLFYSVGIGQISSEVPQNLSASRPQDRQFILSSKKLLLSDSGFYLCAWRGDRQVNEQFFGPGTRLTVL.

The chain uses TRBV5-6 and TRBJ2-5; D possibly corresponds to TRBD2 (5 bases). The CDR3 totals 15 residues. The germline V gene has CDR1 SGHDT and CDR2 YYEEEE. The V and J ends lost 3 bases and 2 bases respectively, with 14 bases between them. The CDR3 nucleotides read TGTGCCAGCAGCTCCGTTGGAGGATGGCAAGAGACCCAGTACTTC. It translates to CASSSVGGWQETQYF.

This clone was counted once. The chain is built from TRBV30 and TRBJ2-7, with TRBD1 matching 10 bases. There are 13 residues in the CDR3. Trimming at V came to 8 bases and at J to 4 bases, leaving 8 bases not matched to a gene. Looked up from germline, CDR1 is GTSNPN and CDR2 is SVGIG (reference sequence). In DNA form, the CDR3 reads TGTGCCCGAGGGGGACAGGGGACATACGAGCAGTACTTC. Encoded protein: CARGGQGTYEQYF.

This clone was seen just once. This sequence joins TRBV28 and TRBJ1-2; 8 positions agree with TRBD1. The CDR3 has 16 residues. The J segment lost 4 bases and the V segment lost 5 bases, leaving 12 bases of the junction unmatched. Germline lookup yields CDR1 MDHEN and CDR2 SYDVKM. The CDR3 reads CASSPFDRGMFYGYTF. The CDR3 region has the DNA TGTGCCAGCAGTCCCTTCGACAGGGGAATGTTCTATGGCTACACCTTC.

J is TRBJ2-3 and V is TRBV12-5; 9 nucleotides line up with TRBD1. The CDR3 spans 15 residues. Germline CDR1 reads LGHNT; CDR2 reads FRNRAP. V lost 1 base, J lost 4 bases, and 3 bases stayed unmatched. CDR3 amino acids: CASGLGTGVADTQYF. In DNA, the CDR3 is TGTGCTAGTGGTTTGGGGACAGGGGTGGCAGATACGCAGTATTTT.

The count of this clone is one. The chain couples TRBV10-1 to TRBJ2-7; 7 bases are a match to TRBD1. Germline trimming cut 6 bases from V and 0 bases from J; bases unmatched to any gene: 2. CDR1 is WNHNN and CDR2 is SYGVQD in the germline V gene (reference sequence). The CDR3 sequence is 13 residues long. In DNA form, the CDR3 reads TGCGCCAGCAGCTCAGGGGGCTCCTACGAGCAGTACTTC. Protein product: CASSSGGSYEQYF.

Concerning this clone: In the same sample, other DNA sequences code for this CDR3. The chain combines TRBV7-6 with TRBJ2-1, with 11 bases identical to TRBD2. V shed 6 bases, J shed 2 bases, and the junction held 3 bases outside the gene matches. CDR1 and CDR2 from the germline V gene are SGHVS and FNYEAQ. The CDR3 runs to 15 residues. The CDR3 loop is CASSPGLAAYNEQFF. The CDR3 nucleotides are TGTGCCAGCAGTCCGGGACTAGCGGCCTACAATGAGCAGTTCTTC. Looking up the rest from reference TRBV7-6 and TRBJ2-1 gives the full variable domain: GAGVSQSPRYKVTKRGQDVALRCDPISGHVSLYWYRQALGQGPEFLTYFNYEAQQDKSGLPNDRFSAERPEGSISTLTIQRTEQRDSAMYRCASSPGLAAYNEQFFGPGTRLTVL.

The chain couples TRBV7-2 to TRBJ2-2; 10 nucleotides agree with TRBD2. This CDR3 is built from 15 residues. The V and J ends lost 6 bases and 5 bases, in that order; junction bases with no gene match: 6. Germline values: CDR1 SGHTA, CDR2 FQGNSA. CDR3 region: CASSPSGGATGELFF. The CDR3 coding sequence is TGTGCCAGCAGTCCTAGCGGGGGCGCAACCGGGGAGCTGTTTTTT.

As to this clone: The junction departs from the called germline gene at one end, perhaps through a read error. This chain links TRBV7-9 with TRBJ1-1; tentatively, D is TRBD1 (5 bases). Germline-derived CDR1 and CDR2 are SEHNR and FQNEAQ (reference sequence). There are 15 residues in the CDR3. CDR3 protein: CSSTRMMGGNTEAFF. CDR3 DNA: TGTTCCAGCACCCGCATGATGGGGGGGAACACTGAAGCTTTCTTT.

The chain carries TRBV5-1 and TRBJ1-1, with 7 bases identical to TRBD1. Germline V lookup: CDR1 SGHRS, CDR2 YFSETQ. The V and J ends lost 0 bases and 0 bases, in that order; junction bases with no gene match: 14. The CDR3 length is 19 residues. This CDR3 reads CASSLEPIIWGQMNTEAFF. For the CDR3, the DNA is TGCGCCAGCAGCTTGGAGCCCATTATCTGGGGACAGATGAACACTGAAGCTTTCTTT.

This clone showed up just a few times. The V and J genes are TRBV10-3 and TRBJ1-5; 7 positions match TRBD1. CDR1 is ENHRY and CDR2 is SYGVKD in the germline V gene. The length of the CDR3 is 14 residues. V dropped 10 bases and J dropped 4; count of bases not matched to a gene: 10. In DNA, the CDR3 is TGTGCCAGCGGACAGGTCGTTTCAAATCAGCCCCAGCATTTT. This codes for CASGQVVSNQPQHF.

The chain couples TRBV5-3 to TRBJ2-5; 10 bases line up with TRBD2. TRBV5-3 is filed as an ORF, its function uncertain. V trimming: 4 bases; J trimming: 5 bases; junction bases outside the gene matches: 11. This CDR3 spans 16 amino acids. CDR3 bases: TGTGCCAGAAGCCAAGCCGGGACTAGCGAGCGGGAGACCCAGTACTTC. Translated, it gives CARSQAGTSERETQYF.

The gene calls are TRBV11-2 and TRBJ2-1; D ambiguous. CDR1 and CDR2 (germline): SGHAT, FQNNGV. V was pared by 4 bases and J by 2 bases, with 18 bases between. The CDR3 covers 17 residues. The CDR3 nucleotides are TGTGCCAGCAGCTCCCCCCTACGAGGCGAAGCCTACAATGAGCAGTTCTTC. Its translation: CASSSPLRGEAYNEQFF.

The chain has TRBV6-1 and TRBJ1-1; no reliable D call. Germline lookup yields CDR1 MNHNS and CDR2 SASEGT. Trimming took off 5 bases at V and 11 bases at J, with 15 bases between the two ends. The CDR3 contains 12 residues. CDR3 DNA sequence: TGTGCCAGCAGTTTGACCGGGGTTACGGCTTTCTTT. Its protein product is CASSLTGVTAFF.

This clone appeared a few times. The V and J genes are TRBV7-3 and TRBJ1-2, with D maybe TRBD1 (6 bases). CDR3 size: 13 residues. Germline assignment: CDR1 SGHTA and CDR2 FQGTGA. The ends were cut back, 8 bases at V and 7 bases at J, with 17 bases in the middle. As DNA, the CDR3 is TGTGCCAGCCGACCCTCGGGGGGCGGTGGCTACACCTTC. Its protein is CASRPSGGGGYTF.

This chain links TRBV5-1 with TRBJ2-7, with D possibly being TRBD2 (6 bases). Trimming pared 1 base from V and 0 bases from J, leaving 11 bases between. The germline CDR1 and CDR2 sequences are SGHRS and YFSETQ. This CDR3 region has 15 residues. CDR3 sequence (DNA): TGCGCCAGCAGCTTGCGGGACTCCCCCTCCTACGAGCAGTACTTC. Translated: CASSLRDSPSYEQYF.